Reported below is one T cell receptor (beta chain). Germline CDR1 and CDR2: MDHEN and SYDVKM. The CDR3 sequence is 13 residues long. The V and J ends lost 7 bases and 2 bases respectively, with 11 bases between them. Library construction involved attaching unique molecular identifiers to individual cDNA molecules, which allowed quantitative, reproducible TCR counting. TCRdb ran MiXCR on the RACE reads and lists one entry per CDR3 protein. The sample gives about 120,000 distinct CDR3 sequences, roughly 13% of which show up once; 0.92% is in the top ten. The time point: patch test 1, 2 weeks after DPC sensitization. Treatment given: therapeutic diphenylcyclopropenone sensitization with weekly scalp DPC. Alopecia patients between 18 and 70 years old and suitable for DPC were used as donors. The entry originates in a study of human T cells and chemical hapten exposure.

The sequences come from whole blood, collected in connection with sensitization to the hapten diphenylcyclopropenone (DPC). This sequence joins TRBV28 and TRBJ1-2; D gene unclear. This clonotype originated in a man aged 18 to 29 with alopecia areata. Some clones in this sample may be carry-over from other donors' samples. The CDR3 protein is CASTSTQNYGYTF. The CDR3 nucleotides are TGTGCCAGCACCTCGACACAGAACTATGGCTACACCTTC.